A selection of T cell receptor beta chains follows, all from one sample in a study of blood T cell repertoires in COVID-19. Libraries were prepared by immunoSEQ multiplex PCR; TCRdb keeps only in-frame clonotypes and omits some of them. Of hundreds of thousands of clones in the sample, around 89% were seen once. Sequences were obtained from PBMCs or T cells enriched from blood (not recorded which). These TCRs come from a man younger than 35 who had recovered from COVID-19. Both conserved end residues are part of each CDR3. A D gene is named only where the DNA matches it firmly. For some rows the clone size is stated as once, few or many, or as a class when expanded; others skip it.

size: NA; D: NA; V: TRBV7-9; J: TRBJ1-4; DNA: TGTGCCAGCAGCTTAGGCCAGGGTAATCCCCTTAATGAAAAACTGTTTTTT; CDR3: CASSLGQGNPLNEKLFF
size: NA; D: NA; V: TRBV7-9; J: TRBJ1-2; DNA: TGTGCCAGCAGCTTACTATCTATCAACAGGTCAGTGAAGGTCTATGGCTACACCTTC; CDR3: CASSLLSINRSVKVYGYTF
size: NA; D: NA; V: TRBV4-1; J: TRBJ2-5; DNA: TGCGCCAGCAGCCACGTTGAACTAGTGCAAGAGACCCAGTACTTC; CDR3: CASSHVELVQETQYF
size: NA; D: NA; V: TRBV5-5; J: TRBJ2-7; DNA: TGTGCCAGCAGCTACTCAGGGGTCCCCGGCTACGAGCAGTACTTC; CDR3: CASSYSGVPGYEQYF
size: NA; D: NA; V: TRBV19; J: TRBJ1-4; DNA: TGTGCCAGTAGTCCCTCGACGGGAGGAAATGAAAAACTGTTTTTT; CDR3: CASSPSTGGNEKLFF
size: NA; D: NA; V: TRBV6-1; J: TRBJ2-7; DNA: TGTGCCAGCAGTGACAGCTCCTACGAGCAGTACTTC; CDR3: CASSDSSYEQYF
size: NA; D: TRBD2; V: TRBV25-1; J: TRBJ2-7; DNA: TGTGCCAGCAGTGGCCTGGGACTATCGTCCTACGAGCAGTACTTC; CDR3: CASSGLGLSSYEQYF
size: NA; D: TRBD1; V: TRBV7-3; J: TRBJ2-3; DNA: TGTGCCAGCAGCTTCACAGGGGGAAACACAGATACGCAGTATTTT; CDR3: CASSFTGGNTDTQYF
size: NA; D: NA; V: TRBV2; J: TRBJ1-2; DNA: TGTGCCAGCAGTGAAACATTTGGCTACACCTTC; CDR3: CASSETFGYTF
size: NA; D: TRBD1; V: TRBV29-1; J: TRBJ2-7; DNA: TGCAGCGTTGAAAGGGACAGGGAATCCTACGAGCAGTACTTC; CDR3: CSVERDRESYEQYF
size: NA; D: NA; V: TRBV6-2/TRBV6-3; J: TRBJ2-2; DNA: TGTGCCAGCAGTTACTCCCCTACAGGTTCTAACACCGGGGAGCTGTTTTTT; CDR3: CASSYSPTGSNTGELFF
size: NA; D: TRBD1; V: TRBV3-1/TRBV3-2; J: TRBJ1-2; DNA: TGTGCCAGCAGCGATCAGGGGGCGAGGGGCGGCTACACCTTC; CDR3: CASSDQGARGGYTF
size: NA; D: NA; V: TRBV7-2; J: TRBJ1-4; DNA: TGTGCCAGCAGCTTAGAATTGTCCAGGGCGAATGAAAAACTGTTTTTT; CDR3: CASSLELSRANEKLFF
size: NA; D: TRBD2; V: TRBV4-2; J: TRBJ2-3; DNA: TGTGCCAGCAGCCATCTCCTAGCGGGGGCCCTCACAGATACGCAGTATTTT; CDR3: CASSHLLAGALTDTQYF
size: NA; D: NA; V: TRBV21-1; J: TRBJ2-6; DNA: TGTGCCAGCAGCAAAGGGACAGGGACCGCGCGTGTTGGGGCCAACGTCCTGACTTTC; CDR3: CASSKGTGTARVGANVLTF
size: once; D: NA; V: TRBV25-1; J: TRBJ2-5; DNA: TGTGCCAGCAGTGAATGGGTTCCCCAGGGGACCCAGTACTTC; CDR3: CASSEWVPQGTQYF
size: NA; D: NA; V: TRBV4-2; J: TRBJ1-5; DNA: TGTGCCAGCAGCCAAACTGTCAGGATCGGTCAGCCCCAGCATTTT; CDR3: CASSQTVRIGQPQHF
size: NA; D: TRBD2; V: TRBV19; J: TRBJ2-2; DNA: TGTGCCAGTAGTATAGGCCGGCGGGGGGTCGGCACCGGGGAGCTGTTTTTT; CDR3: CASSIGRRGVGTGELFF
size: NA; D: TRBD1; V: TRBV19; J: TRBJ1-2; DNA: TGTGCCAGTAGTCTTTCCGGGACAGGGGAGGTTGGCTACACCTTC; CDR3: CASSLSGTGEVGYTF
size: NA; D: TRBD1; V: TRBV29-1; J: TRBJ1-2; DNA: TGCAGCGTCGCGGGATTATCCAGGGGGCATGACTATGGCTACACCTTC; CDR3: CSVAGLSRGHDYGYTF
size: NA; D: NA; V: TRBV21-1; J: TRBJ1-3; DNA: TGTGCCAGCAGCGAGACGACAGGGTCTGGAAACACCATATATTTT; CDR3: CASSETTGSGNTIYF
size: NA; D: TRBD1; V: TRBV2; J: TRBJ1-6; DNA: TGTGCCAGCAGTGACCGACAGGGAGATTCACCCCTCCACTTT; CDR3: CASSDRQGDSPLHF
size: NA; D: TRBD2; V: TRBV10-3; J: TRBJ2-7; DNA: TGTGCCATCAGTCGAGGACTAGCGGCGTCCTACGAGCAGTACTTC; CDR3: CAISRGLAASYEQYF
size: NA; D: TRBD1; V: TRBV7-2; J: TRBJ2-3; DNA: TGTGCAAGAAGTCGGACAGGGCCATCCACAGATACGCAGTATTTT; CDR3: CARSRTGPSTDTQYF
size: NA; D: NA; V: TRBV28; J: TRBJ1-3; DNA: TGTGCCAGCAGTTTACTCGAGGGCACCATATATTTT; CDR3: CASSLLEGTIYF
size: NA; D: NA; V: TRBV6-6; J: TRBJ1-2; DNA: TGTGCCAGCACTCTGGACAGCTGGGGCTACACCTTC; CDR3: CASTLDSWGYTF
size: NA; D: TRBD2; V: TRBV2; J: TRBJ2-1; DNA: TGTGCCGGGGCTCGGGGGGGTATCGACAATGAGCAGTTCTTC; CDR3: CAGARGGIDNEQFF
size: NA; D: TRBD1; V: TRBV9; J: TRBJ2-7; DNA: TGTGCCAGCAGCGTGACAGGGCCCGCGAACGAGCAGTACTTC; CDR3: CASSVTGPANEQYF
size: NA; D: NA; V: TRBV9; J: TRBJ2-7; DNA: TGTGCCAGCAGTGGCGACAGCCTGAGCTCCTACGAGCAGTACTTC; CDR3: CASSGDSLSSYEQYF
size: few; D: NA; V: TRBV19; J: TRBJ1-5; DNA: TGTGCCAGTAGTATGTCACAGAGCAATCAGCCCCAGCATTTT; CDR3: CASSMSQSNQPQHF
size: NA; D: TRBD1; V: TRBV7-9; J: TRBJ1-6; DNA: TGTGCCAGCAGCGGAGGACAGGAGCCCAATTCACCCCTCCACTTT; CDR3: CASSGGQEPNSPLHF
size: NA; D: NA; V: TRBV5-6; J: TRBJ1-5; DNA: TGTGCCAGCAGCTTGGCCCCAGGGATTAGCAATCAGCCCCAGCATTTT; CDR3: CASSLAPGISNQPQHF
size: NA; D: NA; V: TRBV7-2; J: TRBJ2-1; DNA: TGTGCCAGCAGCTTAGGCCTAGCGAGGGTCAATGAGCAGTTCTTC; CDR3: CASSLGLARVNEQFF
size: NA; D: NA; V: TRBV30; J: TRBJ1-2; DNA: TGTGCCTGGATGGGTGGATCAGTGGGGCCAAACCCCTATGGCTACACCTTC; CDR3: CAWMGGSVGPNPYGYTF
size: NA; D: NA; V: TRBV19; J: TRBJ2-2; DNA: TGTGCCAGTAGTCTGACAATCGGGGAGCTGTTTTTT; CDR3: CASSLTIGELFF
size: NA; D: NA; V: TRBV4-1; J: TRBJ1-4; DNA: TGCGCCAGCAGCCCCGATGAAAAACTGTTTTTT; CDR3: CASSPDEKLFF
size: NA; D: NA; V: TRBV15; J: TRBJ2-3; DNA: TGTGCCACCAGCAGATCAGGGGAGGGGGCAGATACGCAGTATTTT; CDR3: CATSRSGEGADTQYF
size: NA; D: NA; V: TRBV3-1/TRBV3-2; J: TRBJ2-5; DNA: TGTGCCAGCAGCCAAGATATAGACTCTCGAGCCCAGTACTTC; CDR3: CASSQDIDSRAQYF
size: NA; D: NA; V: TRBV29-1; J: TRBJ2-7; DNA: TGCAGCGTTTGGACAGATGAGTACGAGCAGTACTTC; CDR3: CSVWTDEYEQYF
size: NA; D: TRBD1; V: TRBV9; J: TRBJ2-7; DNA: TGTGCCAGCAGCGTAGTGGGGGACAGCTACGAGCAGTACTTC; CDR3: CASSVVGDSYEQYF